This entry is about one TCR beta chain. These data belong to a study of blood T cell repertoires in COVID-19. About the research overall: Material from acute and convalescent COVID-19 was sourced from the United States, Italy and Spain. From T cells, B-cell-depleted T cells, or PBMCs came the material, which was cDNA or gDNA.

As originally analysed: The authors estimated nucleated cell counts from reference gene primer amplification. Assay used: immunoSEQ multiplex PCR; TCRdb lists only in-frame clones, some missing. The V and J calls and the clone size are those of that table, but D and trimming were determined from the DNA. This sample has more than 95,000 clones, with 85% found just once. The germline gives CDR1 GTSNPN, CDR2 SVGIG (reference sequence). The V end lost 4 bases, the J end lost 5 bases, and 12 bases lay between the germline ends. This CDR3 spans 13 amino acids. This receptor was obtained from an older man with active or convalescent COVID-19. The chain uses TRBV30 and TRBJ1-5; possible D gene TRBD1, 6 bases. The sequenced material came from peripheral blood. Here the CDR3 DNA reads TGTGCCTGGACTACAGGGAGGGATCAGCCCCAGCATTTT. This translates into CAWTTGRDQPQHF.